This TCR beta chain was captured by sequencing in a study of human T cells and chemical hapten exposure. Study-wide context: Variation in per-sample TCR yields came mainly from small pooled library volume differences. Overall study findings and caveats: Expanded TCRs grouped into significantly more large CDR3 similarity clusters than controls produced.

The time point was: patch test 1, 2 weeks after DPC sensitization. The treatment is: therapeutic diphenylcyclopropenone sensitization with weekly scalp DPC. Extraction yielded total RNA from whole blood (unfractionated). V shed 6 bases and J 4 bases; nucleotides not matched to a gene: 2. Germline assignment: CDR1 MNHNY and CDR2 SVGAGI (reference sequence). CDR3 length equals 13 residues. The library tagged each cDNA molecule with unique molecular identifiers. Each CDR3 protein is one row after TCRdb ran MiXCR on the RACE reads. The sample lists under 200,000 distinct CDR3 sequences, around 13% occurring once. There are many counts of this clonotype. What it recognizes is unknown.

Source: whole blood, taken in connection with sensitization to the hapten diphenylcyclopropenone (DPC). This sequence was found in a woman in her thirties with alopecia areata. Some clones in this sample may be carry-over from other donors' samples. This chain uses TRBV6-6 with TRBJ2-5; TRBD1 agrees at 10 bases. The CDR3 coding sequence is TGTGCCAGCAGCCGGGACAGGGGAGAGACCCAGTACTTC. This sequence encodes CASSRDRGETQYF.